A single TCR beta chain is shown here with its context. The table came from immunoSEQ multiplex PCR; TCRdb's copy has only in-frame clones and leaves some out. The sample has more than 100,000 clones, around 87% seen once. This record belongs to a study of T cell responses to AZD1222 COVID-19 vaccine. There are 14 residues in the CDR3. Here the sequenced sample was peripheral blood, taken on day 0 of AZD1222 vaccination. The sequence was collected from an adult in good health. The V gene is TRBV12-1, the J gene TRBJ2-7; the table calls TRBD1, which could not be checked here. TRBV12-1 corresponds to a pseudogene. CDR3 nucleotide sequence: TGTGCCAGCAAGCTAGATGTCAGGGGCTACGAGCAGTACTTC. Translated: CASKLDVRGYEQYF.